The clone carrying this T cell receptor (beta chain) was seen only a few times. This CDR3 comprises 14 residues. V lost 7 bases and J lost 7, with 17 bases in between. The germline CDR1 and CDR2 sequences are SGHNT and YENEEA. This sample stems from a study of cytomegalovirus exposure and HLA in healthy donors. With 60 Vbeta and 13 Jbeta primers, the PCR was carried out. Repertoires were generated with immunoSEQ multiplex PCR, while TCRdb's copy carries only in-frame clones and drops some. The data show under 200,000 clones, approximately 80% seen once. The sample was PBMCs. The receptor was derived from a woman aged 50 to 60 in good health and CMV-seronegative. The chain combines TRBV11-3 with TRBJ1-5; TRBD1 is a possible D gene (5 bases). CDR3 sequence (DNA): TGTGCCAGCATCAAAGCTTCAGGGAAACAGCCCCAGCATTTT. Translating it yields CASIKASGKQPQHF.